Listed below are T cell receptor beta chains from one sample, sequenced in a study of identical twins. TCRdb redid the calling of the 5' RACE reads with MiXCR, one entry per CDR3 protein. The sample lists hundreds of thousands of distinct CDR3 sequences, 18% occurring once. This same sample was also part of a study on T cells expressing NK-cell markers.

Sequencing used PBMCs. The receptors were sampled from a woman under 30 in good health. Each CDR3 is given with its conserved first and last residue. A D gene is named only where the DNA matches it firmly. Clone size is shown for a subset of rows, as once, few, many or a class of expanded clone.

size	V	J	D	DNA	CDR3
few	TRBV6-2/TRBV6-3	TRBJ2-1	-	TGTGCCAGCACCCGGTTAGATTCCTACAATGAGCAGTTCTTC	CASTRLDSYNEQFF
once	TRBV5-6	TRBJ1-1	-	TGTGCCAGCAGCCTGGCTCGGGGGGCGGCCACTGAAGCTTTCTTT	CASSLARGAATEAFF
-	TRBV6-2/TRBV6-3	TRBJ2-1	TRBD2	TGTGCCAGCAGGTTAGCGGGGGGGCAAAATGAGCAGTTCTTC	CASRLAGGQNEQFF
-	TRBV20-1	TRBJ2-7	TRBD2	TGCAGTGCTAGAGAGGGAGCGGGAGGGCCGGTGCAGTACTTC	CSAREGAGGPVQYF
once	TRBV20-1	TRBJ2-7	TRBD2	TGCAGTGCTAGCCAAACGACTAGCGGGAGAGCCCACGAGCAGTACTTC	CSASQTTSGRAHEQYF
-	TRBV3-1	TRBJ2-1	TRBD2	TGTGCCAGCAGTACTAGCGGGGGGGCGTTTGAGCAGTTCTTC	CASSTSGGAFEQFF
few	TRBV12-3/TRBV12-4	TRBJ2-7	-	TGTGCCAGCAAGAAACAGGAAGCCTACGAGCAGTACTTC	CASKKQEAYEQYF
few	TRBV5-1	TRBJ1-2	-	TGCGCCAGCAGCTTGCAGGGGCAGGACGGCTACACCTTC	CASSLQGQDGYTF
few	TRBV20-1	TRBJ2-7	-	TGCAGTGCAAAGATGTGGTACGAGCAGTACTTC	CSAKMWYEQYF
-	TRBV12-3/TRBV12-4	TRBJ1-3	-	TGTGCCAGCAGTTTCGTGAGGACCGGAAACACCATATATTTT	CASSFVRTGNTIYF
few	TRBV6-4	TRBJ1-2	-	TGTGCCAGCAGTGACCTGGGTGGCTATGGCTACACCTTC	CASSDLGGYGYTF
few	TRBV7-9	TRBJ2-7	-	TGTGCCAGCAGCCCCCCCCAGGGGAATCGCGAGCAGTACTTC	CASSPPQGNREQYF
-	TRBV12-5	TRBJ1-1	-	TGTGCTAGTTCCCTCAGGGTCGTGACCCAAAGAGCTTTCTTT	CASSLRVVTQRAFF
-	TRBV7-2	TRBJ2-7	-	TGTGCCAGCAGCTCCGCGGGACCTGGTTACGAGCAGTACTTC	CASSSAGPGYEQYF
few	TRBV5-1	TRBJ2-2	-	TGCGCCAGCTTGAGGGAGCCCAACACCGGGGAGCTGTTTTTT	CASLREPNTGELFF
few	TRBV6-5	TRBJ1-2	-	TGTGCCAGCAGGGCTGACCCGTGGGGCTACACCTTC	CASRADPWGYTF
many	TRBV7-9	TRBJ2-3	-	TGTGCCAGCAGCTTAGATGGGGGAGGCTCCACAGATACGCAGTATTTT	CASSLDGGGSTDTQYF
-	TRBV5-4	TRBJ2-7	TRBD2	TGTGCCAGCAGCTTCTCTAGCGGGGGGGCAGACGAGCAGTACTTC	CASSFSSGGADEQYF
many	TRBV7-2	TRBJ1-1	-	TGTGCCAGCAGCTTAGTGGACGCAAACACTGAAGCTTTCTTT	CASSLVDANTEAFF
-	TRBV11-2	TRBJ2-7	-	TGTGCCAGCAGCGCAGACAAGTTTAGCCGCGAGCAGTACTTC	CASSADKFSREQYF
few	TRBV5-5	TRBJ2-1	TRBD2	TGTGCCAGCTCCGTGGGACTAGCGGGAGTCGGGGAGCAGTTCTTC	CASSVGLAGVGEQFF
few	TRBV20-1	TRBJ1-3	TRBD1	TGCAGTGCTCGGGACAGGGGGGGAAGGTCCTCTGGAAACACCATATATTTT	CSARDRGGRSSGNTIYF
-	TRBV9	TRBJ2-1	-	TGTGCCAGCAGCGTAGACCCCGCGAGTGGCAATGAGCAGTTCTTC	CASSVDPASGNEQFF
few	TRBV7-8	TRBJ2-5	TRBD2	TGTGCCAGCAGCTTAGTTTCGGGGGGGCTGAAGGAGACCCAGTACTTC	CASSLVSGGLKETQYF
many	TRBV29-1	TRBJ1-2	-	TGCAGCGTCGCTGATTCGGAGAGGGGAGACTATGGCTACACCTTC	CSVADSERGDYGYTF